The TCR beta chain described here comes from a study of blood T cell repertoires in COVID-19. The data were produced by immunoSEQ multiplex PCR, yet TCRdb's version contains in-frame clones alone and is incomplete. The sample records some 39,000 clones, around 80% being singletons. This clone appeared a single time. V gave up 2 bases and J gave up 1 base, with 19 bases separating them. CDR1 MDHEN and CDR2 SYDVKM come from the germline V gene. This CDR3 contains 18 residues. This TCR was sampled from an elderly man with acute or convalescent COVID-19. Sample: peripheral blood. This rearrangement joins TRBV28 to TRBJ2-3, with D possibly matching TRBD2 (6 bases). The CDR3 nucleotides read TGTGCCAGCAGTTTAGTAGGACTACCAGGAACTCGCACAGATACGCAGTATTTT. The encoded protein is CASSLVGLPGTRTDTQYF.